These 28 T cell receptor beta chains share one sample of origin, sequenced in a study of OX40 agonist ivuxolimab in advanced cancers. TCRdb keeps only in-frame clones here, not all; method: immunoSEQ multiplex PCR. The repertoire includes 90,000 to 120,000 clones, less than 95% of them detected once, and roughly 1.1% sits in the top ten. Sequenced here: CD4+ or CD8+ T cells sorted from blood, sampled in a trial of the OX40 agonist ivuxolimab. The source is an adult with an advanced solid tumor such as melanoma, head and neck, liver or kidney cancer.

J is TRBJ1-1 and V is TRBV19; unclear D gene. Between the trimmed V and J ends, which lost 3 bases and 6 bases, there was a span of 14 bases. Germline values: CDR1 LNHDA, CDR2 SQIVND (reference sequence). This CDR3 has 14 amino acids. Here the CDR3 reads CASSISKASPEAFF. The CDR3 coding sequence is TGTGCCAGTAGTATTAGTAAGGCAAGCCCTGAAGCTTTCTTT.

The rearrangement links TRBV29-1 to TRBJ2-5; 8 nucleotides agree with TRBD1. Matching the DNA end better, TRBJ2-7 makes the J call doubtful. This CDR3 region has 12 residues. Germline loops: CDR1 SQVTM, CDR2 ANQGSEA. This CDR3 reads CSGRTTGDEQYF. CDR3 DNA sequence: TGCAGCGGCCGCACGACAGGGGACGAGCAGTACTTC.

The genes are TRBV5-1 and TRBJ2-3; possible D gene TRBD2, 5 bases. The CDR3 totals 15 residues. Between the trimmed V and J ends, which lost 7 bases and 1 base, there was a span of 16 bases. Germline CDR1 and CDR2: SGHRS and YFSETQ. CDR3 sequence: CASGRTSPGTDTQYF. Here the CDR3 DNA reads TGCGCCAGCGGTCGCACTAGTCCCGGCACAGATACGCAGTATTTT. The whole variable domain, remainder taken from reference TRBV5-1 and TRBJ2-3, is KAGVTQTPRYLIKTRGQQVTLSCSPISGHRSVSWYQQTPGQGLQFLFEYFSETQRNKGNFPGRFSGRQFSNSRSEMNVSTLELGDSALYLCASGRTSPGTDTQYFGPGTRLTVL.

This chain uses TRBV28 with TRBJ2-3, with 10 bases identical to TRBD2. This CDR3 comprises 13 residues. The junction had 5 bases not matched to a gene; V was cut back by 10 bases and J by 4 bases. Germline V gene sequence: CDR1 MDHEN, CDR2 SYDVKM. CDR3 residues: CATSGRSPDTQYF. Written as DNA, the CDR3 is TGTGCCACTAGCGGGAGATCCCCAGATACGCAGTATTTT.

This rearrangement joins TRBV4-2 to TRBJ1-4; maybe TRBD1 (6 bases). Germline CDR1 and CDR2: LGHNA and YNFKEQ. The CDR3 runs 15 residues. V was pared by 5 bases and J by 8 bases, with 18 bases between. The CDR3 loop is CASSVNPGAGEKLFF. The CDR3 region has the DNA TGTGCCAGCAGCGTCAACCCGGGGGCAGGGGAAAAACTGTTTTTT.

For the CDR3, the DNA is TGTGCCAGTAGTACCCCGGGGACAGGGTTCACAGATACGCAGTATTTT. Amino acids: CASSTPGTGFTDTQYF. This chain joins TRBV19 and TRBJ2-3; 9 bases map to TRBD1. The CDR3 extends over 16 amino acids. Germline CDR1 reads LNHDA; CDR2 reads SQIVND (reference sequence). Losses at the gene ends were 4 bases for V and 2 bases for J; bases not matched to a gene: 7. The full variable domain, completed using reference TRBV19 and TRBJ2-3, is DGGITQSPKYLFRKEGQNVTLSCEQNLNHDAMYWYRQDPGQGLRLIYYSQIVNDFQKGDIAEGYSVSREKKESFPLTVTSAQKNPTAFYLCASSTPGTGFTDTQYFGPGTRLTVL.

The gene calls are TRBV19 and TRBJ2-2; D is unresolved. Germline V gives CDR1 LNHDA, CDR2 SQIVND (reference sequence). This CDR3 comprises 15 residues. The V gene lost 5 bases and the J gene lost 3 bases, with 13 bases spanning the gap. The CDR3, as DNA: TGTGCCAGTAGTTCCTGGACCAAGGACACCGGGGAGCTGTTTTTT. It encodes CASSSWTKDTGELFF. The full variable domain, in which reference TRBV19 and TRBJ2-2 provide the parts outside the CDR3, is DGGITQSPKYLFRKEGQNVTLSCEQNLNHDAMYWYRQDPGQGLRLIYYSQIVNDFQKGDIAEGYSVSREKKESFPLTVTSAQKNPTAFYLCASSSWTKDTGELFFGEGSRLTVL.

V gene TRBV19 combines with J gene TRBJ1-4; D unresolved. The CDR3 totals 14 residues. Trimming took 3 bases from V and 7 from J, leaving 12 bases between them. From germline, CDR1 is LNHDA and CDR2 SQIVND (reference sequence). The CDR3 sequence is CASSISADIEKLFF. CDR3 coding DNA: TGTGCCAGTAGTATCTCGGCCGACATTGAAAAACTGTTTTTT.

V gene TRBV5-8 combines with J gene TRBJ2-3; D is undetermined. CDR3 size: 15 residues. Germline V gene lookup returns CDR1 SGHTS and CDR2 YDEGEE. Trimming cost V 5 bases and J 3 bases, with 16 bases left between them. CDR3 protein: CASSRTSPLTDTQYF. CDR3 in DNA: TGTGCCAGCAGTCGAACTTCCCCTTTAACAGATACGCAGTATTTT.

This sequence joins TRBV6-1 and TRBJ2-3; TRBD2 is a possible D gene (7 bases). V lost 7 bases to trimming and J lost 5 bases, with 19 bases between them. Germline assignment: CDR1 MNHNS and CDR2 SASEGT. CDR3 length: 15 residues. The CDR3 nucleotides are TGTGCCAGCACCACGGGGGGCCTTGGGGGAGATACGCAGTATTTT. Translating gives CASTTGGLGGDTQYF.

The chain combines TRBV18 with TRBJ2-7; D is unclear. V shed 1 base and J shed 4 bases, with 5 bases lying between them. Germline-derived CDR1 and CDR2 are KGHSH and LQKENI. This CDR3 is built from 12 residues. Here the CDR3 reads CASSPHTYEQYF. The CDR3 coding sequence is TGTGCCAGCTCACCACATACGTACGAGCAGTACTTC.

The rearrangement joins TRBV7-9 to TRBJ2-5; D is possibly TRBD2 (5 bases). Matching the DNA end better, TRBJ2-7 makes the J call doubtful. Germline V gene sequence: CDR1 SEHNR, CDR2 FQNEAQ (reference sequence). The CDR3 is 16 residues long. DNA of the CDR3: TGTGCCAGCAGCTTAGGCTTACGGGGTTCCTCCTACGAGCAGTACTTC. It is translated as CASSLGLRGSSYEQYF.

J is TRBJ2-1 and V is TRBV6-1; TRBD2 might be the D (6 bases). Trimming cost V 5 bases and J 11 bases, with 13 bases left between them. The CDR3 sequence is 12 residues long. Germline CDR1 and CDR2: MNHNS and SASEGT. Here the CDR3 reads CASSSLATQQFF. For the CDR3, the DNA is TGTGCCAGCAGTTCTCTAGCGACCCAGCAGTTCTTC.

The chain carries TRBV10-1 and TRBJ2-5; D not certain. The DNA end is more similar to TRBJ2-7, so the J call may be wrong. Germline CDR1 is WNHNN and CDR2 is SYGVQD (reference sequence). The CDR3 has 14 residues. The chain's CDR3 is CASSESGRAYEQYF. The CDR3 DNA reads TGCGCCAGCAGTGAGTCGGGCAGAGCCTACGAGCAGTACTTC.

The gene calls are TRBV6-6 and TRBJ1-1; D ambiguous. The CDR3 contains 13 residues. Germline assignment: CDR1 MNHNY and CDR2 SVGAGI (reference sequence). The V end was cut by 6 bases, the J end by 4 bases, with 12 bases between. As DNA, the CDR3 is TGTGCCAGCAGCCCCCCAGGTGGCACTGAAGCTTTCTTT. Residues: CASSPPGGTEAFF.

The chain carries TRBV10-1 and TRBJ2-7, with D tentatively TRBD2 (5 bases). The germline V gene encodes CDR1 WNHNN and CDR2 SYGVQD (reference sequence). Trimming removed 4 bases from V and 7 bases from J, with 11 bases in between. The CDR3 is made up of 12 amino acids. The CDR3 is CASSVSGPEQYF. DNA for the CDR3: TGCGCCAGCAGTGTCAGCGGCCCGGAGCAGTACTTC.

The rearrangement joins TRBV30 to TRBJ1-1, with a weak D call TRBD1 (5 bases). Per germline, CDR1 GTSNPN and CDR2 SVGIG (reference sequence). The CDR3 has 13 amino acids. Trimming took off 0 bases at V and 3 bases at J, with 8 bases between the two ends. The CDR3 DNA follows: TGTGCCTGGAGTGTACAAGGGGACACTGAAGCTTTCTTT. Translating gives CAWSVQGDTEAFF.

CDR3 DNA: TGTGCCAGCACACCGTCACCGGAAAAACTGTTTTTT. Its translation is CASTPSPEKLFF. The rearrangement links TRBV6-1 to TRBJ1-4; no clear D. CDR3 size: 12 residues. CDR1 MNHNS and CDR2 SASEGT come from the germline V gene. Trimming cost V 7 bases and J 8 bases, with 11 bases left between them.

CDR3 amino acids: CASSLEGLAGAGDTQYF. The CDR3 nucleotides are TGCGCCAGCAGCTTGGAGGGACTAGCGGGAGCGGGAGATACGCAGTATTTT. V is TRBV5-1 and J is TRBJ2-3; 14 bases agree with TRBD2. V dropped 0 bases and J dropped 5; count of bases not matched to a gene: 5. CDR1 and CDR2 (germline): SGHRS, YFSETQ. The CDR3 sequence is 17 residues long.

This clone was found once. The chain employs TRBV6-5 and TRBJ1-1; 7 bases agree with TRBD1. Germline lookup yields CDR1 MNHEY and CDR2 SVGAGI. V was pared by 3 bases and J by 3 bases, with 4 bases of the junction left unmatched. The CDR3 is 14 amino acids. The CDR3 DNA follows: TGTGCCAGCAGTTATGACAGGGCAGACACTGAAGCTTTCTTT. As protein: CASSYDRADTEAFF.

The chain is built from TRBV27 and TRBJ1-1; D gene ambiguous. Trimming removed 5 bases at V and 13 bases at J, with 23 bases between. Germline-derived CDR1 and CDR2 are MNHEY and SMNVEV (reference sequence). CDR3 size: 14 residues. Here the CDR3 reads CASSPPNTAYRFFF. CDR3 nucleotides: TGTGCCAGCAGTCCCCCGAATACCGCTTATCGGTTTTTCTTT.

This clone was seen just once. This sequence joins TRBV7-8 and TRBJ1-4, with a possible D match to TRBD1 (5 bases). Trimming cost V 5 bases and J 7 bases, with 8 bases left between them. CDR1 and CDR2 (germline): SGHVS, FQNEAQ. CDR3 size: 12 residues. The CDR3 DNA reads TGTGCCAGCAGCCAGGGAGGTGAAAAACTGTTTTTT. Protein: CASSQGGEKLFF.

The CDR3: CASSYTGGTNQPQHF. The CDR3 nucleotides read TGTGCCAGCAGTTATACTGGGGGTACTAATCAGCCCCAGCATTTT. The rearrangement uses TRBV6-5 and TRBJ1-5, with D perhaps matching TRBD1 (5 bases). Germline V gene data show CDR1 as MNHEY and CDR2 as SVGAGI. Trimming left V 3 bases short and J 4 bases short, with 13 bases between. The CDR3 consists of 15 residues.

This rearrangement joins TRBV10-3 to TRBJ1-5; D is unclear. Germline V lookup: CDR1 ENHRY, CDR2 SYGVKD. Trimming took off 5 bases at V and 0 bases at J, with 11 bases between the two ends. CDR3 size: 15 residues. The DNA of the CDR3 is TGTGCCATCAGTAGTGGCAGCGATAGCAATCAGCCCCAGCATTTT. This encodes CAISSGSDSNQPQHF.

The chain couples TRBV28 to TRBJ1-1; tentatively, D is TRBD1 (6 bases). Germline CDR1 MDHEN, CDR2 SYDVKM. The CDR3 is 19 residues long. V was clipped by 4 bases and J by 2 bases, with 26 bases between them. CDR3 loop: CASSSSALDSRVSNTEAFF. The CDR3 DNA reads TGTGCCAGCAGTTCCAGCGCTCTGGACAGCAGGGTATCTAACACTGAAGCTTTCTTT.

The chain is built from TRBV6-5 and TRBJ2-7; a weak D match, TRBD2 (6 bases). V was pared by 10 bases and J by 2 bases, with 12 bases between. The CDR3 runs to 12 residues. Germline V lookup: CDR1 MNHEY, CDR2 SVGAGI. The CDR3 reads CAIRGTTYEQYF. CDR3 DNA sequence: TGTGCCATACGGGGGACCACCTACGAGCAGTACTTC.

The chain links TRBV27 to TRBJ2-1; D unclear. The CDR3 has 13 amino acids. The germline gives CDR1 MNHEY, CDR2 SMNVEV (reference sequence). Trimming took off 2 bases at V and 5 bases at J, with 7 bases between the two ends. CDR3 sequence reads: CASSLVVDNEQFF. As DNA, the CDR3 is TGTGCCAGCAGTTTAGTAGTCGACAATGAGCAGTTCTTC.

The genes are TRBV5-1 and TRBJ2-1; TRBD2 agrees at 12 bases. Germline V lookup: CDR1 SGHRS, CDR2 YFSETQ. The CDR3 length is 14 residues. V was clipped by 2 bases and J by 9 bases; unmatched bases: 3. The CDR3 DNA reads TGCGCCAGCAGCTTACCGGGACTAGCGGGTGAGCAGTTCTTC. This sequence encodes CASSLPGLAGEQFF. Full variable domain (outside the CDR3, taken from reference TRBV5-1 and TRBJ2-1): KAGVTQTPRYLIKTRGQQVTLSCSPISGHRSVSWYQQTPGQGLQFLFEYFSETQRNKGNFPGRFSGRQFSNSRSEMNVSTLELGDSALYLCASSLPGLAGEQFFGPGTRLTVL.